The 28 T cell receptor beta chains below all came from one sample that was sequenced in a study of cytomegalovirus exposure and HLA in healthy donors. PCR amplification relied on 60 Vbeta primers (plus 13 Jbeta primers). Repertoires were generated with immunoSEQ multiplex PCR, while TCRdb's copy carries only in-frame clones and drops some. The repertoire has about 130,000 clones, around 75% of them found once; the top ten carry around 3%. Input material: PBMCs. These receptors all stem from a woman aged 50 to 60 in good health and CMV-seronegative.

The V and J genes are TRBV11-2 and TRBJ1-4, with 9 positions matching TRBD1. The CDR3 covers 15 residues. The germline gives CDR1 SGHAT, CDR2 FQNNGV. V lost 1 base to trimming and J lost 7 bases; unmatched junction nucleotides: 4. The CDR3 spells CASSLAGTGSEKLFF. CDR3 coding DNA: TGTGCCAGCAGCTTAGCCGGGACAGGGTCTGAAAAACTGTTTTTT.

The CDR3 DNA follows: TGCAGTGCTAGCGGCCAAGAGACCCAGTACTTC. This encodes CSASGQETQYF. J is TRBJ2-5 and V is TRBV20-1, with D unresolved. V lost 3 bases and J lost 1, with 3 bases in between. This CDR3 has 11 residues. Germline lookup yields CDR1 DFQATT and CDR2 SNEGSKA (reference sequence).

The chain has TRBV30 and TRBJ2-1, with D possibly TRBD2 on 6 matching bases. The germline CDR1 and CDR2 sequences are GTSNPN and SVGIG (reference sequence). Trimming removed 2 bases at V and 6 bases at J, with 11 bases between. This CDR3 region has 13 residues. The CDR3 DNA reads as TGTGCCTGGAGTCTCGGGAGCCTCAATGAGCAGTTCTTC. It translates to CAWSLGSLNEQFF. The whole variable domain, remainder taken from reference TRBV30 and TRBJ2-1, is SQTIHQWPATLVQPVGSPLSLECTVEGTSNPNLYWYRQAAGRGLQLLFYSVGIGQISSEVPQNLSASRPQDRQFILSSKKLLLSDSGFYLCAWSLGSLNEQFFGPGTRLTVL.

J is TRBJ1-1 and V is TRBV11-2, with a weak D call TRBD1 (6 bases). The CDR3 runs to 14 residues. Germline values: CDR1 SGHAT, CDR2 FQNNGV. The V and J ends lost 5 bases and 4 bases respectively, with 14 bases between them. The CDR3 protein is CASSSDPGATEAFF. CDR3 sequence (DNA): TGTGCCAGCAGCAGCGACCCAGGGGCCACTGAAGCTTTCTTT.

The table lists this clone with a few counts. The chain uses TRBV9 and TRBJ2-2; 7 positions agree with TRBD2. The germline gives CDR1 SGDLS, CDR2 YYNGEE. The CDR3 spans 19 residues. Trimming cost V 0 bases and J 0 bases; bases outside gene matches: 11. The CDR3 coding sequence is TGTGCCAGCAGCGTAGTACCTATAGCGGGCTACGCGAACACCGGGGAGCTGTTTTTT. Its translation is CASSVVPIAGYANTGELFF.

The chain employs TRBV4-1 and TRBJ2-7; tentative D call: TRBD1 (5 bases). The CDR3 is made up of 13 amino acids. Trimming took 4 bases from V and 5 from J, leaving 12 bases between them. Germline V gene lookup returns CDR1 MGHRA and CDR2 YSYEKL. In DNA, the CDR3 is TGCGCCAGCAGCCTTACGTTAGGGGACGAGCAGTACTTC. This sequence encodes CASSLTLGDEQYF.

The V and J genes are TRBV15 and TRBJ2-7, with D possibly TRBD2 on 6 matching bases. Deletions cut 0 bases from V and 9 bases from J, with 12 bases between. Germline V gives CDR1 LNHNV, CDR2 YYDKDF (reference sequence). The CDR3 runs 13 residues. The CDR3 reads CATSREGGDRQYF. CDR3 in DNA: TGTGCCACCAGCAGAGAGGGCGGGGACCGGCAGTACTTC.

This clone was seen only once. The chain employs TRBV2 and TRBJ1-2; D gene uncertain. Germline CDR1 is SNHLY and CDR2 is FYNNEI. The germline V and J ends were trimmed by 6 bases and 2 bases, with 10 bases remaining between them. The CDR3 has 13 residues. For the CDR3, the DNA is TGTGCCAGCAGGATACCGGGAAACTATGGCTACACCTTC. Its translation is CASRIPGNYGYTF.

The V and J genes are TRBV10-1 and TRBJ1-3; 7 bases fit TRBD1. V shed 10 bases and J 1 base; nucleotides not matched to a gene: 10. The CDR3 is made up of 15 amino acids. The germline V gene has CDR1 WNHNN and CDR2 SYGVQD (reference sequence). This CDR3 reads CAIRGQKDSGNTIYF. The DNA for the CDR3 is TGCGCCATCAGGGGACAGAAAGATTCTGGAAACACCATATATTTT.

The gene calls are TRBV28 and TRBJ2-1; TRBD1 matches 9 bases. Germline assignment: CDR1 MDHEN and CDR2 SYDVKM. This CDR3 contains 14 residues. V lost 5 bases to trimming and J lost 7 bases; unmatched junction nucleotides: 6. The CDR3 bases are TGTGCCAGCAGTCCCCACGACAGGGGGAATGAGCAGTTCTTC. This translates into CASSPHDRGNEQFF.

This clone occurred a few times. The chain employs TRBV9 and TRBJ2-1; 7 positions match TRBD1. V shed 3 bases, J shed 5 bases, and the junction held 8 bases outside the gene matches. The germline V gene encodes CDR1 SGDLS and CDR2 YYNGEE. The CDR3 has 15 residues. This chain's CDR3 is CASSELRGLNNEQFF. The CDR3 bases are TGTGCCAGCAGCGAACTGAGGGGGCTAAACAATGAGCAGTTCTTC.

The CDR3 DNA reads as TGTGCCAGCAGCACTAACAGGGGGTGCACTGAAGCTTTCTTT. This gives the protein CASSTNRGCTEAFF. The V gene is TRBV21-1, the J gene TRBJ1-1; TRBD1 reflects the table's D call only, with no check against the DNA. TRBV21-1 is recorded as a pseudogene. The CDR3 extends over 14 amino acids.

The gene calls are TRBV10-3 and TRBJ1-1, with D possibly matching TRBD1 (5 bases). V was cut by 4 bases and J by 3 bases, with 15 bases left in between. There are 15 residues in the CDR3. Per germline, CDR1 ENHRY and CDR2 SYGVKD. The CDR3 nucleotides are TGTGCCATCAGTGGACTCCCTGGGACTGACACTGAAGCTTTCTTT. It yields the protein CAISGLPGTDTEAFF.

A few counts support this clone. This chain links TRBV9 with TRBJ2-2; the match to TRBD1 covers 10 bases. Germline CDR1 is SGDLS and CDR2 is YYNGEE. The J segment lost 2 bases and the V segment lost 4 bases, leaving 5 bases of the junction unmatched. The CDR3 is 16 amino acids. DNA for the CDR3: TGTGCCAGCAGCCCCGGACAGGGGGTTAACACCGGGGAGCTGTTTTTT. Protein: CASSPGQGVNTGELFF.

The chain's CDR3 is CAWSVTVPGELFF. The CDR3 DNA is TGTGCCTGGAGTGTAACTGTCCCCGGGGAGCTGTTTTTT. J is TRBJ2-2 and V is TRBV30; D call uncertain. The CDR3 spans 13 residues. Trimming removed 0 bases at V and 6 bases at J, with 8 bases between. Germline V gene data show CDR1 as GTSNPN and CDR2 as SVGIG (reference sequence).

V is TRBV4-1 and J is TRBJ2-3; TRBD1 matches at 10 bases. Trimming at V came to 1 base and at J to 7 bases, leaving 14 bases not matched to a gene. The CDR3 has 18 amino acids. The germline V gene encodes CDR1 MGHRA and CDR2 YSYEKL. CDR3 DNA sequence: TGCGCCAGCAGCCAAGTTTACCTCGGGACAGGGGCGCTGAATACGCAGTATTTT. This translates into CASSQVYLGTGALNTQYF.

The chain joins TRBV28 to TRBJ1-1, with TRBD1 matching over 9 bases. With 8 bases clipped from V and 4 bases from J, the junction kept 11 bases outside the gene matches. CDR1 MDHEN and CDR2 SYDVKM come from the germline V gene. This CDR3 has 15 residues. CDR3 DNA: TGTGCCAGCCGGACGGGACAGGGTGCGGGCACTGAAGCTTTCTTT. Amino acid sequence: CASRTGQGAGTEAFF.

The chain uses TRBV27 and TRBJ2-7; TRBD2 aligns across 9 bases. Germline V gives CDR1 MNHEY, CDR2 SMNVEV (reference sequence). This CDR3 is 15 amino acids long. V shed 6 bases, J shed 7 bases, and the junction held 13 bases outside the gene matches. CDR3 amino acids: CASRSAGGHRKEQYF. CDR3 DNA sequence: TGTGCCAGCAGGTCTGCGGGGGGGCACCGTAAAGAGCAGTACTTC.

With regard to this clone: Distinct nucleotide sequences in the sample also encode this CDR3. The V call is TRBV6-5, the J call TRBJ1-2; TRBD1 is a possible D gene (6 bases). CDR1 MNHEY and CDR2 SVGAGI come from the germline V gene. The CDR3 has 11 amino acids. The ends were cut back, 9 bases at V and 4 bases at J, with 9 bases in the middle. The CDR3 DNA is TGTGCCAGTTCGACAGGCTATGGCTACACCTTC. Its translation: CASSTGYGYTF.

The J gene is TRBJ1-5, the V gene TRBV2; D remains ambiguous. Germline V gives CDR1 SNHLY, CDR2 FYNNEI. CDR3 length: 12 amino acids. V was shortened by 8 bases and J by 3 bases, with 8 bases between the two germline ends. Here the CDR3 reads CASCLSNQPQHF. In DNA form, the CDR3 reads TGTGCCAGCTGTCTTTCCAATCAGCCCCAGCATTTT.

This sequence joins TRBV10-3 and TRBJ2-1; 11 nucleotides agree with TRBD2. The V and J ends lost 10 bases and 6 bases, in that order; junction bases with no gene match: 8. The CDR3 covers 14 residues. CDR1 is ENHRY and CDR2 is SYGVKD in the germline V gene. The CDR3: CATVASGGLNEQFF. The CDR3 region has the DNA TGTGCCACCGTCGCTAGCGGGGGGCTCAATGAGCAGTTCTTC.

This chain uses TRBV6-5 with TRBJ2-3, with 9 bases lining up with TRBD2. In germline, CDR1 is MNHEY, CDR2 SVGAGI. The CDR3 extends over 14 amino acids. Trimming removed 6 bases from V and 1 base from J; junction bases left unmatched: 2. CDR3 protein: CASRERGGTDTQYF. In nucleotides, the CDR3 is TGTGCCAGCAGGGAGCGGGGGGGCACAGATACGCAGTATTTT.

The chain couples TRBV5-4 to TRBJ2-3, with 8 nucleotides matching TRBD1. Germline V gene lookup returns CDR1 SGHNT and CDR2 YYREEE (reference sequence). Trimming removed 5 bases from V and 6 bases from J; junction bases left unmatched: 5. The CDR3 sequence is 13 residues long. DNA for the CDR3: TGTGCCAGCAGAACGGACAGGGCCGATACGCAGTATTTT. It translates to CASRTDRADTQYF. Full variable domain (outside the CDR3, taken from reference TRBV5-4 and TRBJ2-3): ETGVTQSPTHLIKTRGQQVTLRCSSQSGHNTVSWYQQALGQGPQFIFQYYREEENGRGNFPPRFSGLQFPNYSSELNVNALELDDSALYLCASRTDRADTQYFGPGTRLTVL.

V gene TRBV28 combines with J gene TRBJ2-7; TRBD1 might be the D (7 bases). Germline V gene sequence: CDR1 MDHEN, CDR2 SYDVKM. CDR3 length: 14 residues. Trimming shortened V by 6 bases and J by 4 bases, and 16 bases separated the two germline ends. This CDR3 is CASSGGTAIYEQYF. The CDR3 coding sequence is TGTGCCAGCAGCGGAGGGACAGCCATATACGAGCAGTACTTC.

This clone was counted only a few times. The chain couples TRBV5-1 to TRBJ2-3; D possibly corresponds to TRBD1 (6 bases). The CDR3 contains 15 residues. From germline, CDR1 is SGHRS and CDR2 YFSETQ. Trimming pared 4 bases from V and 0 bases from J, leaving 12 bases between. This chain's CDR3 is CASSVSGTSTDTQYF. CDR3 nucleotides: TGCGCCAGCAGCGTCTCCGGGACAAGCACAGATACGCAGTATTTT.

The rearrangement uses TRBV30 and TRBJ1-6, with D perhaps matching TRBD1 (5 bases). The length of the CDR3 is 18 residues. V dropped 8 bases and J dropped 2 bases, with 25 bases sitting between them. Germline CDR1 GTSNPN, CDR2 SVGIG (reference sequence). CDR3 bases: TGTGCCCCCGACTCGGGGGTAGGAAACCTAACCTATAATTCACCCCTCCACTTT. This sequence encodes CAPDSGVGNLTYNSPLHF.

The chain joins TRBV10-3 to TRBJ2-3; TRBD2 might be the D (6 bases). Germline V CDR1 and CDR2: ENHRY, SYGVKD. CDR3 length: 15 amino acids. The V and J ends lost 0 bases and 4 bases respectively, with 11 bases between them. This chain's CDR3 is CAISESGGISDTQYF. DNA of the CDR3: TGTGCCATCAGTGAGTCAGGCGGGATCTCAGATACGCAGTATTTT.

This clone was detected only once. The V gene is TRBV30, the J gene TRBJ1-2, with 7 bases matching TRBD1. The CDR3 runs to 15 residues. Looked up from germline, CDR1 is GTSNPN and CDR2 is SVGIG (reference sequence). V trimming: 3 bases; J trimming: 4 bases; junction bases outside the gene matches: 11. CDR3 sequence: CAWSPPNRGGYGYTF. CDR3 in DNA: TGTGCCTGGAGCCCCCCAAACAGGGGTGGCTATGGCTACACCTTC.